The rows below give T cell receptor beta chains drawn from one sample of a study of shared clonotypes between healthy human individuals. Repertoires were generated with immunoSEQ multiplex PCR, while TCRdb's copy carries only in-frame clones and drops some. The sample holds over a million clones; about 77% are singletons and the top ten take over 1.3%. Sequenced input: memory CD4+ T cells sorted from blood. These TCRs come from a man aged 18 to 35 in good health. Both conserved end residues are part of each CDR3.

CDR3: CAWSGDSRTDTQYF
V: TRBV30

CDR3: CASSLAQGDSKNSPLHF
V: TRBV5-1

CDR3: CASSIVGNEQFF
V: TRBV19

CDR3: CASSLTGAGVNEQYF
V: TRBV5-1

CDR3: CASSRRWDPNQPQHF
V: TRBV5-6

CDR3: CASSGADYTEQFF
V: TRBV2

CDR3: CAITSGASSEQFF
V: TRBV10-3

CDR3: CASQNRVSYEQYF
V: TRBV6-5

CDR3: CASTRGAGGTYEQYF
V: TRBV7-2

CDR3: CASSRQGSNTGELFF
V: TRBV5-4

CDR3: CAWSLPGKSATGELFF
V: TRBV30

CDR3: CASSLRGGPTDTQYF
V: TRBV11-2

CDR3: CASSPSGGANEQFF
V: TRBV6-4

CDR3: CASSQSGRSNQPQHF
V: TRBV18

CDR3: CASSFYSGDRGEQYF
V: TRBV5-1

CDR3: CASSIRGLTDTQYF
V: TRBV19